A selection of T cell receptor beta chains follows, all from one sample in a study of T cell responses to AZD1222 COVID-19 vaccine. Here immunoSEQ multiplex PCR was the method, and the copy in TCRdb shows in-frame clones only, minus some. This table has about 150,000 clones, roughly nine tenths appearing once. Sequencing was performed on peripheral blood, taken on day 0 of AZD1222 vaccination. Receptor source: an adult in good health. Each CDR3 is given with its conserved first and last residue. The D gene is left open where the match is weak.

J gene: TRBJ1-2; V gene: TRBV28; D gene: NA; CDR3 protein: CASGLPQGNGYTF
J gene: TRBJ1-1; V gene: TRBV5-8; D gene: NA; CDR3 protein: CASSLGLTEAFF
J gene: TRBJ1-1; V gene: TRBV6-1; D gene: NA; CDR3 protein: CASSESVQGRAFF
J gene: TRBJ2-5; V gene: TRBV7-9; D gene: NA; CDR3 protein: CASSLAVQETQYF
J gene: TRBJ1-1; V gene: TRBV18; D gene: NA; CDR3 protein: CASSPSVGLTEAFF
J gene: TRBJ1-4; V gene: TRBV6-1; D gene: NA; CDR3 protein: CASSEAGGSLGDGEKLFF
J gene: TRBJ1-1; V gene: TRBV11-3; D gene: NA; CDR3 protein: CATQFTGPSTEAFF
J gene: TRBJ2-3; V gene: TRBV5-1; D gene: NA; CDR3 protein: CASSLEDQRDTQYF
J gene: TRBJ2-5; V gene: TRBV11-2; D gene: NA; CDR3 protein: CASSPAETQYF
J gene: TRBJ2-1; V gene: TRBV27; D gene: NA; CDR3 protein: CASSLSGGAAYNEQFF
J gene: TRBJ1-6; V gene: TRBV4-1; D gene: NA; CDR3 protein: CASSQVLSSGGRPLHF
J gene: TRBJ1-1; V gene: TRBV6-6; D gene: NA; CDR3 protein: CASSYAKYQEAFF
J gene: TRBJ2-7; V gene: TRBV18; D gene: NA; CDR3 protein: CASSPPGGQYYEQYF
J gene: TRBJ2-1; V gene: TRBV7-9; D gene: TRBD1; CDR3 protein: CASSAYRGREQFF
J gene: TRBJ1-5; V gene: TRBV6-6; D gene: NA; CDR3 protein: CASSYLNGQPQHF
J gene: TRBJ1-4; V gene: TRBV19; D gene: NA; CDR3 protein: CATRPRLTNEKLFF
J gene: TRBJ1-1; V gene: TRBV12-3/TRBV12-4; D gene: NA; CDR3 protein: CASSLGVNTEAFF
J gene: TRBJ2-7; V gene: TRBV28; D gene: NA; CDR3 protein: CASSFQKPYEQYF
J gene: TRBJ2-7; V gene: TRBV5-4; D gene: NA; CDR3 protein: CASSLGKVDYEQYF
J gene: TRBJ1-2; V gene: TRBV9; D gene: NA; CDR3 protein: CASSVDRNYGYTF
J gene: TRBJ1-5; V gene: TRBV6-2/TRBV6-3; D gene: NA; CDR3 protein: CASSLGRNSNQPQHF
J gene: TRBJ1-1; V gene: TRBV5-1; D gene: TRBD1; CDR3 protein: CASSSQGGNTEAFF
J gene: TRBJ1-3; V gene: TRBV15; D gene: NA; CDR3 protein: CATSRARPSSGNTIYF
J gene: TRBJ2-7; V gene: TRBV5-1; D gene: TRBD1; CDR3 protein: CASSLPDRGSYEQYF
J gene: TRBJ2-4; V gene: TRBV11-2; D gene: NA; CDR3 protein: CASSLGGTSNIQYF
J gene: TRBJ2-1; V gene: TRBV19; D gene: TRBD2; CDR3 protein: CASWPTSGSYNEQFF
J gene: TRBJ1-4; V gene: TRBV28; D gene: NA; CDR3 protein: CASSLGSRSEKLFF
J gene: TRBJ1-5; V gene: TRBV19; D gene: NA; CDR3 protein: CASSHGQPQHF
J gene: TRBJ1-1; V gene: TRBV18; D gene: NA; CDR3 protein: CASSPLGTEAFF
J gene: TRBJ2-2; V gene: TRBV14; D gene: NA; CDR3 protein: CASSQDRYGRELFF
J gene: TRBJ1-2; V gene: TRBV27; D gene: NA; CDR3 protein: CASSPTLGYGYTF
J gene: TRBJ1-2; V gene: TRBV30; D gene: NA; CDR3 protein: CAWSVLQGAGGYTF
J gene: TRBJ2-6; V gene: TRBV5-1; D gene: TRBD1; CDR3 protein: CASSRGLTGSGANVLTF
J gene: TRBJ2-1; V gene: TRBV2; D gene: NA; CDR3 protein: CATKEGRASSYNEQFF
J gene: TRBJ1-2; V gene: TRBV2; D gene: NA; CDR3 protein: CASSEGGGRTYGYTF